The 20 T cell receptor beta chains presented below share a single source sample, sequenced in a study of T cell responses to AZD1222 COVID-19 vaccine. TCRdb keeps only in-frame clones here, not all; method: immunoSEQ multiplex PCR. The sample lists about 130,000 clones, about 88% occurring once. The sample here was peripheral blood, taken on day 0 of AZD1222 vaccination. The receptors here all came from an adult in good health.

This chain connects TRBV7-2 to TRBJ1-3; D is ambiguous. CDR1 and CDR2 (germline): SGHTA, FQGNSA. V lost 4 bases to trimming and J lost 2 bases, with 9 bases between them. The CDR3 spans 14 residues. This CDR3 is CASSSDWAGNTIYF. CDR3 coding DNA: TGTGCCAGCAGCTCTGACTGGGCTGGAAACACCATATATTTT.

The chain combines TRBV21-1 with TRBJ2-1; no DNA check was done on the table's D call, TRBD2. TRBV21-1 is reported as a pseudogene. The CDR3 contains 12 residues. CDR3 residues: CASSTTDNEQFF. DNA of the CDR3: TGTGCCAGCAGCACCACGGACAATGAGCAGTTCTTC.

The chain recombines TRBV6-5 with TRBJ2-5, with 8 positions matching TRBD2. Trimming at V came to 0 bases and at J to 4 bases, leaving 4 bases not matched to a gene. The CDR3 length is 15 residues. The germline V gene has CDR1 MNHEY and CDR2 SVGAGI. CDR3: CASSYSSGGPETQYF. CDR3 DNA sequence: TGTGCCAGCAGTTACTCCTCGGGGGGGCCAGAGACCCAGTACTTC.

This chain links TRBV7-6 with TRBJ2-2; D is possibly TRBD1 (6 bases). Between the trimmed V and J ends, which lost 5 bases and 0 bases, there was a span of 13 bases. This CDR3 has 16 residues. The germline gives CDR1 SGHVS, CDR2 FNYEAQ. The CDR3 DNA reads TGTGCCAGCAGCAGGACCGGGACACCGAACACCGGGGAGCTGTTTTTT. Translated, it gives CASSRTGTPNTGELFF.

This clone was observed a single time. V usage is TRBV18 and J usage is TRBJ2-5; a possible D gene is TRBD2 (6 bases). V dropped 2 bases and J dropped 2 bases, with 12 bases sitting between them. Germline CDR1 is KGHSH and CDR2 is LQKENI. The CDR3 loop spans 15 amino acids. CDR3 nucleotides: TGTGCCAGCTCACCAGGGCTAGCGCTTCAAGAGACCCAGTACTTC. Its protein is CASSPGLALQETQYF.

The CDR3: CASSPETWREPQHF. CDR3 sequence (DNA): TGTGCCAGCAGCCCGGAGACATGGCGGGAGCCCCAGCATTTT. V gene TRBV5-8 combines with J gene TRBJ1-5; no definite D call. The germline V and J ends were trimmed by 4 bases and 8 bases, with 16 bases remaining between them. The CDR3 consists of 14 residues. Germline V gives CDR1 SGHTS, CDR2 YDEGEE.

V and J are TRBV24-1 and TRBJ1-1; D is unresolved. V lost 9 bases and J lost 1, with 11 bases in between. CDR1 and CDR2 (germline): KGHDR, SFDVKD. The CDR3 consists of 13 residues. The CDR3 DNA follows: TGTGCCACCTTCGACTCTAAGAACACTGAAGCTTTCTTT. Its protein product is CATFDSKNTEAFF.

The chain has TRBV29-1 and TRBJ1-2; 11 bases map to TRBD1. The CDR3 totals 13 residues. Germline V CDR1 and CDR2: SQVTM, ANQGSEA. V was pared by 2 bases and J by 12 bases, with 8 bases of the junction left unmatched. The CDR3 is CSVEIGQGAPHTF. The CDR3 region has the DNA TGCAGCGTTGAAATAGGACAGGGGGCCCCACACACCTTC.

The rearrangement uses TRBV7-9 and TRBJ1-1; D not resolved. The CDR3 runs to 14 residues. The germline V and J ends were trimmed by 2 bases and 4 bases, with 11 bases remaining between them. The V gene's germline CDR1 is SEHNR and CDR2 FQNEAQ (reference sequence). CDR3 DNA: TGTGCCAGCAGCTTAACAAGTGAGGGCACTGAAGCTTTCTTT. It yields the protein CASSLTSEGTEAFF. The full variable domain, with the rest looked up from reference TRBV7-9 and TRBJ1-1, is DTGVSQNPRHKITKRGQNVTFRCDPISEHNRLYWYRQTLGQGPEFLTYFQNEAQLEKSRLLSDRFSAERPKGSFSTLEIQRTEQGDSAMYLCASSLTSEGTEAFFGQGTRLTVV.

The rearrangement joins TRBV19 to TRBJ2-2; tentatively, D is TRBD1 (6 bases). V was shortened by 4 bases and J by 7 bases, with 13 bases between the two germline ends. The CDR3 runs 14 residues. CDR1 LNHDA and CDR2 SQIVND come from the germline V gene (reference sequence). CDR3 nucleotides: TGTGCCAGTAGTACCGGCAGGGGACACGGGGAGCTGTTTTTT. Residues: CASSTGRGHGELFF.

As to this clone: The sample contains more than one DNA sequence encoding this CDR3. The J gene is TRBJ2-1, the V gene TRBV7-2; the match to TRBD2 covers 8 bases. With 5 bases clipped from V and 1 base from J, the junction kept 4 bases outside the gene matches. There are 15 residues in the CDR3. CDR1 is SGHTA, CDR2 FQGNSA, per germline. The CDR3 coding sequence is TGTGCCAGCAGCGTTAGCGGGGTTTCCTACAATGAGCAGTTCTTC. As protein: CASSVSGVSYNEQFF.

The CDR3 reads CASSPLGTNQETQYF. CDR3 DNA: TGTGCCAGCAGCCCCCTAGGGACAAACCAAGAGACCCAGTACTTC. The chain recombines TRBV5-6 with TRBJ2-5, with D possibly being TRBD1 (6 bases). The ends were cut back, 4 bases at V and 0 bases at J, with 13 bases in the middle. Germline CDR1 and CDR2: SGHDT and YYEEEE. The CDR3 totals 15 residues.

The V gene is TRBV4-1, the J gene TRBJ1-4; D is undetermined. Trimming cost V 1 base and J 6 bases, with 12 bases left between them. Germline V gene data show CDR1 as MGHRA and CDR2 as YSYEKL. The CDR3 sequence is 15 residues long. The CDR3 DNA reads as TGCGCCAGCAGCCAAGTTCCAGGCCTCTATGAAAAACTGTTTTTT. Encoded protein: CASSQVPGLYEKLFF.

The V gene is TRBV21-1, the J gene TRBJ1-3; the table's D call, TRBD1, has no DNA check behind it. TRBV21-1 is reported as a pseudogene. The CDR3 extends over 16 amino acids. Here the CDR3 reads CASSRKIRGSGNTIYF. The CDR3 region has the DNA TGTGCCAGCAGCAGAAAGATCAGGGGCTCTGGAAACACCATATATTTT.

V gene TRBV3-1 (or the pseudogene TRBV3-2) combines with J gene TRBJ1-6; D unclear. The CDR3 extends over 15 amino acids. Per the germline V gene, CDR1 is LGHDT and CDR2 is YNNKEL (reference sequence). Trimming pared 1 base from V and 5 bases from J, leaving 9 bases between. CDR3 in DNA: TGTGCCAGCAGCCAAGCGGGTCCACATAATTCACCCCTCCACTTT. Residues: CASSQAGPHNSPLHF.

The V call is TRBV27, the J call TRBJ2-1; 9 bases match TRBD2. The junction had 3 bases not matched to a gene; V was cut back by 3 bases and J by 0 bases. The germline CDR1 and CDR2 sequences are MNHEY and SMNVEV (reference sequence). This CDR3 contains 16 residues. This CDR3 reads CASSFLTSGSYNEQFF. CDR3 bases: TGTGCCAGCAGTTTCCTGACTAGCGGCTCCTACAATGAGCAGTTCTTC.

The V gene is TRBV10-3, the J gene TRBJ1-5; D is unclear. V dropped 6 bases and J dropped 2 bases, with 11 bases sitting between them. Germline CDR1 ENHRY, CDR2 SYGVKD. This CDR3 has 14 amino acids. The CDR3 loop reads CAISPVGGNQPQHF. CDR3 DNA: TGTGCCATCAGCCCCGTCGGTGGCAATCAGCCCCAGCATTTT.

The V call is TRBV6-2 or TRBV6-3, the J call TRBJ2-3; no definite D call. Germline V lookup: CDR1 MNHEY, CDR2 SVGEGT. With 0 bases removed from V and 7 bases from J, the gap between germline ends came to 8 bases. CDR3 length: 13 amino acids. Here the CDR3 reads CASSYSEPNTQYF. CDR3 in DNA: TGTGCCAGCAGTTACTCGGAGCCCAATACGCAGTATTTT.

The chain is built from TRBV20-1 and TRBJ2-3, with D possibly TRBD2 on 5 matching bases. The ends were cut back, 3 bases at V and 5 bases at J, with 12 bases in the middle. In germline, CDR1 is DFQATT, CDR2 SNEGSKA (reference sequence). The length of the CDR3 is 13 residues. The CDR3 DNA follows: TGCAGTGCTAGTCCCCTAGCAATAGATACGCAGTATTTT. This codes for CSASPLAIDTQYF.

The CDR3 protein is CSVEGDDAGQPQHF. The CDR3 coding sequence is TGCAGCGTTGAGGGGGACGATGCGGGTCAGCCCCAGCATTTT. This chain connects TRBV29-1 to TRBJ1-5; D is perhaps TRBD1 (5 bases). CDR1 SQVTM and CDR2 ANQGSEA come from the germline V gene. The germline V and J ends were trimmed by 3 bases and 6 bases, with 15 bases remaining between them. CDR3 length equals 14 residues.